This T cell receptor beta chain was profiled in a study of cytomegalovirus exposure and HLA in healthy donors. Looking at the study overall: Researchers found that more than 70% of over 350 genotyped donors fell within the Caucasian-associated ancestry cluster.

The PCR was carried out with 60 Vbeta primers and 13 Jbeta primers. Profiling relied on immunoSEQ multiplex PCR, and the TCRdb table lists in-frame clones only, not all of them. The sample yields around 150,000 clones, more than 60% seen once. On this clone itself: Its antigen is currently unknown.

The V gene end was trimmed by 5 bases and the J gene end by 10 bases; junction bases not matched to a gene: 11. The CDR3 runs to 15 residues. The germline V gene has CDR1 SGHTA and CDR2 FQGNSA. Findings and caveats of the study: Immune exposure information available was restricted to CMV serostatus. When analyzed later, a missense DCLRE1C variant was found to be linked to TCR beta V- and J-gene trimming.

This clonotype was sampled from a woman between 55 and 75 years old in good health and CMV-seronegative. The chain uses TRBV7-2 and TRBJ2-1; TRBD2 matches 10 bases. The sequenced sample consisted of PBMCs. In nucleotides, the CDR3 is TGTGCCAGCAGCCAAATCAGCGGGGGGGCCGGAGAGCAGTTCTTC. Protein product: CASSQISGGAGEQFF.